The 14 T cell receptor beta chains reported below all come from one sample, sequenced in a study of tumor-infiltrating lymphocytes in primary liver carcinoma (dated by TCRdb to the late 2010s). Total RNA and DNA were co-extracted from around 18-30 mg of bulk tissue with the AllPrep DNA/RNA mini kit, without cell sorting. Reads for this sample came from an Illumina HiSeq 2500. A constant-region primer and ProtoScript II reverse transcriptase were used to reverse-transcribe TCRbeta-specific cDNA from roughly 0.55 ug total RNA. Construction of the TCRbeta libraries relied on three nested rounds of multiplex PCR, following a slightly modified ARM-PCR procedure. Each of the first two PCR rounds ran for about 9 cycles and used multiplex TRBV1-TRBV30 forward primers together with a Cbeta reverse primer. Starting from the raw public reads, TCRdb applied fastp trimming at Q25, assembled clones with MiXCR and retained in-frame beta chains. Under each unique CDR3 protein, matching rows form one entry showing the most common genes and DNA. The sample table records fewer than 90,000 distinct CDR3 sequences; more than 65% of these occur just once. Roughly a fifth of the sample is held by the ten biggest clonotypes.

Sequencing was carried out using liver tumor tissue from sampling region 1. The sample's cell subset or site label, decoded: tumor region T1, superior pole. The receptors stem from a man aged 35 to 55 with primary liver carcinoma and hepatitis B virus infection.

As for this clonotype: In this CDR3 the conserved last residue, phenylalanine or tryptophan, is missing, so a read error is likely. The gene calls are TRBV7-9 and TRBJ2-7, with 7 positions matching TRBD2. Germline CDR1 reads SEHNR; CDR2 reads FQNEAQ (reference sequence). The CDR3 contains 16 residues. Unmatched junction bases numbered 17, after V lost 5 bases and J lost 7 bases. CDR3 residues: CASSPSPGRESGEQYL. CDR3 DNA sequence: TGTGCCAGCAGCCCTAGCCCAGGGCGGGAGTCGGGGGAGCAGTACTTA.

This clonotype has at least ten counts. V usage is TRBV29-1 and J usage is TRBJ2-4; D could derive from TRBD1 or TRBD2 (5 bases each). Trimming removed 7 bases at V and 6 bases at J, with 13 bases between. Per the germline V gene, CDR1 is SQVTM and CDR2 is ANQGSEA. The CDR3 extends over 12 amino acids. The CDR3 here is CSGVDGGNIQYF. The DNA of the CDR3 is TGCAGCGGGGTAGATGGGGGAAACATTCAGTACTTC.

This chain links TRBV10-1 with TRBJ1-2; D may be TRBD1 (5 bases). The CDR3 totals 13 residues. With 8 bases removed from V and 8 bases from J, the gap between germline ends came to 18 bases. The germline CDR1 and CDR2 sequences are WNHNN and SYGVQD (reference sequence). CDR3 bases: TGCGCCAGCGGTCCCCTCCCCGGACACGGCTACACCTTC. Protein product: CASGPLPGHGYTF.

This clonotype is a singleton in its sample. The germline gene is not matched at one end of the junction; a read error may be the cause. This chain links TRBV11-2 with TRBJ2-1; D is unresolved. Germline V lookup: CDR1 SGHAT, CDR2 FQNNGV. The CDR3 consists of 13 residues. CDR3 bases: TGCGCCAATAGCCCCCGACCCAACAATGAGCAGTTCTTC. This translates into CANSPRPNNEQFF.

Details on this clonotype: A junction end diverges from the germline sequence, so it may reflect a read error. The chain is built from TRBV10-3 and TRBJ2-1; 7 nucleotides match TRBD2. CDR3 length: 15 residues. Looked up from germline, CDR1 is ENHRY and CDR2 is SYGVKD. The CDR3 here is CAISGGGCPSDEQFF. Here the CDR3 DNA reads TGTGCCATCAGTGGGGGGGGATGCCCCTCGGATGAGCAATTCTTC.

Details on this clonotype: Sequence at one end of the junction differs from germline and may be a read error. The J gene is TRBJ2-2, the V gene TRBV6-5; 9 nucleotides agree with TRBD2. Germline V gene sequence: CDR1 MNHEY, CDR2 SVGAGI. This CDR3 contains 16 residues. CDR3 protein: CVSSSLSGRITGELFF. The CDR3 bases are TGTGTCAGCAGTTCCTTGAGCGGGAGGATTACCGGGGAGCTGTTTTTC.

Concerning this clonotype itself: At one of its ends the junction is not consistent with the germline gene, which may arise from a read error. The CDR3 sequence is CASSRMGGREFGTETFF. The CDR3 region has the DNA TGTGCCAGCAGCCGAATGGGGGGACGGGAGTTCGGCACTGAAACTTTCTTT. The chain is built from TRBV11-2 and TRBJ1-1; TRBD1 is a possible D gene (5 bases). Germline CDR1 and CDR2: SGHAT and FQNNGV. CDR3 length equals 17 residues.

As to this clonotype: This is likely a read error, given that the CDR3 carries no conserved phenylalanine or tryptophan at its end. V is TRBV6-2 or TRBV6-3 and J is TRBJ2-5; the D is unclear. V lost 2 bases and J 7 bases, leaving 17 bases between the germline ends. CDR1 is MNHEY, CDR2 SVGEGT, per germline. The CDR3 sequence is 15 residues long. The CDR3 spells CASSYPPGLPGTQYP. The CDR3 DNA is TGTGCCAGCAGTTACCCTCCTGGGCTGCCGGGGACCCAGTACCCC.

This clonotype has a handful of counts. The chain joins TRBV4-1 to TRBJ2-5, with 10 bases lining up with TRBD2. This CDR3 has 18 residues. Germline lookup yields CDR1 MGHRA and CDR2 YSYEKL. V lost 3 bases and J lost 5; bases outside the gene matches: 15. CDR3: CASSQPSGRADFSETQYF. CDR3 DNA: TGCGCCAGCAGCCAGCCAAGCGGGAGGGCAGATTTCAGTGAGACCCAGTACTTC.

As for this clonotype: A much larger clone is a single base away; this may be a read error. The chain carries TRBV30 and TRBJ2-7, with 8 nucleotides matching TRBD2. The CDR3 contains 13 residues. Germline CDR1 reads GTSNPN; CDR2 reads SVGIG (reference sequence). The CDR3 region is CTWSGGLAGIQYF. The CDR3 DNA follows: TGTACCTGGTCCGGGGGGCTAGCGGGTATTCAGTACTTC.

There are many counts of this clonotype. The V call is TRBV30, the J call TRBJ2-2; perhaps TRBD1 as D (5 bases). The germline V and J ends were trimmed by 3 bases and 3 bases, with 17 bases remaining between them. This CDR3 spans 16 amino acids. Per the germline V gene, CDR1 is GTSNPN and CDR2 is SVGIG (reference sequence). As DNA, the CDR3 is TGTGCCTGGAGCGCCTTTGGGGCGGACGACACCGGGGAGCTGTTTTTT. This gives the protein CAWSAFGADDTGELFF.

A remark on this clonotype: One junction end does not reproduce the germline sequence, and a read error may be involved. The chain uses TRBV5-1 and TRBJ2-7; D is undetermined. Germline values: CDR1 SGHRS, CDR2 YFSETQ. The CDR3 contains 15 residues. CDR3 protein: CASSLQSDGVYKQYF. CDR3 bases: TGCGCCAGCAGCTTGCAGTCCGACGGTGTCTACAAGCAGTACTTC.

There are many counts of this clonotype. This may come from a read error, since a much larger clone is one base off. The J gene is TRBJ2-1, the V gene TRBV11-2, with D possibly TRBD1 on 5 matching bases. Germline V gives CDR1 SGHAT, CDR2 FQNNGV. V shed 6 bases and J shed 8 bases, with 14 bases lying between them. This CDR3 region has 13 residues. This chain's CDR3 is CASRPTGHDEQFF. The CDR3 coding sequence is TGTGCCAGCAGACCCACAGGTCACGATGAGCAGTTCTTC.

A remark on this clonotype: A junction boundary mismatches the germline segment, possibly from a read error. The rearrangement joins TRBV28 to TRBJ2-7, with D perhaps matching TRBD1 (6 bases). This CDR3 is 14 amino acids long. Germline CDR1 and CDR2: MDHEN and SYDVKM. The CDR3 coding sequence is TGTGCCTGCAGTGTCACCACAGGGCTGTACGAGCAGTGCTTC. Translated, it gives CACSVTTGLYEQCF.